This TCR beta chain was identified in a study of STAT5B mutations in CD4+ large granular lymphocyte leukemia. Whole-study results and caveats: No patients shared main leukemic clonotypes, though around 24% appeared at low frequency elsewhere.

V dropped 1 base and J dropped 1 base, with 12 bases sitting between them. Germline CDR1 is SGHNT and CDR2 is YYREEE (reference sequence). The CDR3 has 15 residues. The repertoire was sequenced with immunoSEQ multiplex PCR; TCRdb's copy has only in-frame clones and lacks some. The sample carries nearly 45,000 clones, 86% recorded once. Turning to this clone: Its matching antigen is unknown.

Source material: CD4+ T cells from blood buffy coats. This TCR derives from a human donor in good health. J is TRBJ2-7 and V is TRBV5-4, with TRBD2 as a possible D gene (6 bases). CDR3 residues: CASSLPGTGSYEQYF. The CDR3 nucleotides read TGTGCCAGCAGCTTGCCCGGGACTGGGTCCTACGAGCAGTACTTC.